Listed below are T cell receptor beta chains from one sample, sequenced in a study of vaccination and CD4 T cells after COVID-19. MiXCR was run by TCRdb on the PCR reads, yielding one entry per CDR3 protein. The sample lists some 11,000 distinct CDR3 sequences, approximately 32% occurring once. The antigens of these receptors remain unknown. The sample in question was CD4+ T cells from blood, cultured in vitro, obtained after SARS-CoV-2 vaccination. These receptors were taken from a human donor who had recovered from COVID-19. Both conserved end residues are part of each CDR3. The D gene is left open where the match is weak. Expanded clones get a size class; other rows say once, few or many, or leave the size out.

>NA|NA|16|TRBV7-3|TRBJ2-3
TGTGCCAGCAGCTTAACGGGTGGTGGGCTCACAGATACGCAGTATTTT
CASSLTGGGLTDTQYF
>medium-sized|TRBD1|15|TRBV7-9|TRBJ1-2
TGTGCCAGCAGCTTCGGGACAGGGTTCGGCTATGGCTACACCTTC
CASSFGTGFGYGYTF
>few|NA|13|TRBV28|TRBJ1-6
TGTGCCAGCAGCCTCACCGGGGGTTCACCCCTCCACTTT
CASSLTGGSPLHF
>NA|NA|15|TRBV4-3|TRBJ2-1
TGCGCCAGCAGCCAAGAGACTATCCCCTACAATGAGCAGTTCTTC
CASSQETIPYNEQFF
>few|NA|14|TRBV4-3|TRBJ2-5
TGCGCCAGCAGCCAAAGCCAGGGTGGGGAGACCCAGTACTTC
CASSQSQGGETQYF
>few|NA|16|TRBV6-5|TRBJ1-1
TGTGCCAGCAGTTATAGGGGGACTACTTCGAACACTGAAGCTTTCTTT
CASSYRGTTSNTEAFF
>NA|NA|16|TRBV5-4|TRBJ2-7
TGTGCCAGCAGCGCGAAAGGTGGGGGCAAAGGGTCCGAGCAGTACTTC
CASSAKGGGKGSEQYF
>medium-sized|NA|12|TRBV20-1|TRBJ2-5
TGCAGTGCTAGGAGGGGTGGGGAGACCCAGTACTTC
CSARRGGETQYF
>NA|TRBD2|16|TRBV7-8|TRBJ2-2
TGTGCCAGCAGCTTGATTAGCGGGGCTAGGGCCGGGGAGCTGTTTTTT
CASSLISGARAGELFF
>few|TRBD1|17|TRBV5-4|TRBJ1-1
TGTGCCAGCAGCTCGTGGTTACCGGGACAGGGAGACACTGAAGCTTTCTTT
CASSSWLPGQGDTEAFF
>NA|NA|16|TRBV7-2|TRBJ1-2
TGTGCCAGCAGCTTACAGCAGGCACGGGGCGGTGGCGGCTACACCTTC
CASSLQQARGGGGYTF
>NA|NA|17|TRBV27|TRBJ2-3
TGTGCCAGCAGCGACAGGGTATTAGGGGAGGTAGGAGATACGCAGTATTTT
CASSDRVLGEVGDTQYF
>NA|NA|15|TRBV12-3/TRBV12-4|TRBJ1-1
TGTGCCAGCAGTTTAGTAGAGGGCGGTCGCACTGAAGCTTTCTTT
CASSLVEGGRTEAFF